This entry describes one T cell receptor beta chain. Its antigen remains unknown. Sequenced by immunoSEQ multiplex PCR; TCRdb stores in-frame clones only, minus some. The repertoire holds over 50,000 clones, with approximately 90% as singletons. The sample originates from a study of OX40 agonist ivuxolimab in advanced cancers. Study information: Ivuxolimab, an agonistic anti-OX40 (CD134) antibody, was given to patients.

The germline V gene encodes CDR1 SGHTS and CDR2 YDEGEE. The germline V and J ends were trimmed by 6 bases and 4 bases, with 11 bases remaining between them. The CDR3 runs to 13 residues. General study results and limits: With doses of 0.1 to 3.0 mg/kg, CD4+ and CD8+ blood T cells had undergone clonal expansion by week 6.

The V call is TRBV5-8, the J call TRBJ2-1, with D perhaps matching TRBD1 (5 bases). The sequences come from CD4+ or CD8+ T cells sorted from blood, collected in a trial of the OX40 agonist ivuxolimab. The receptor comes from an adult with an advanced solid tumor such as melanoma, head and neck, liver or kidney cancer. CDR3 in amino acids: CASNLDSYNEQFF. The CDR3 DNA reads as TGTGCCAGCAACCTCGACAGTTACAATGAGCAGTTCTTC.